This TCR beta chain stems from a study of shared clonotypes between healthy human individuals. Overall study context: Each donor had three CD4 naive, three CD4 memory, two CD8 naive and one CD8 memory plate.

Donors were healthy HIV-negative adults without recently reported acute infections or vaccinations. CDR3 length: 14 amino acids. The V gene's germline CDR1 is SGHTA and CDR2 FQGNSA. Trimming pared 2 bases from V and 10 bases from J, leaving 15 bases between. As originally analysed: Filtering was not the same, since immunoSEQ gave junction-only sequences without quality scores. TCRdb keeps only in-frame clones here, not all; method: immunoSEQ multiplex PCR. V, J and clone size reflect that table, while D and trimming were determined from the DNA. The sample has roughly 110,000 clones, about 67% seen once.

Material for sequencing was memory CD8+ T cells sorted from blood. The sample's subset: CD45RO+ cells pooled with CCR7-negative TemRA cells. The receptor was isolated from a woman in her 30s in good health. J is TRBJ2-1 and V is TRBV7-2; no reliable D call. The CDR3 bases are TGTGCCAGCAGCTTATCCCCGACGGCCACGGAGCAGTTCTTC. Translated: CASSLSPTATEQFF.